The clone carrying this T cell receptor beta chain was seen a few times. The sample comes from a study of early T cells in non-severe SARS-CoV-2 infection. Using its own MiXCR run on the 5' RACE reads, TCRdb lists one record per CDR3 protein. Of about 42,000 distinct CDR3 sequences in the sample, about 6% were seen once. The ends were cut back, 0 bases at V and 4 bases at J, with 4 bases in the middle. Germline loops: CDR1 MRHNA, CDR2 SNTAGT. This CDR3 contains 13 residues. This chain links TRBV6-4 with TRBJ1-5, with unresolved D. This specimen was whole blood, taken at baseline. The source of this sequence is an adult who was a healthcare worker with PCR-confirmed SARS-CoV-2 infection or an uninfected control (not recorded which). CDR3 protein: CASSDSVNQPQHF. The CDR3 DNA sequence: TGTGCCAGCAGTGACTCCGTTAATCAGCCCCAGCATTTT.